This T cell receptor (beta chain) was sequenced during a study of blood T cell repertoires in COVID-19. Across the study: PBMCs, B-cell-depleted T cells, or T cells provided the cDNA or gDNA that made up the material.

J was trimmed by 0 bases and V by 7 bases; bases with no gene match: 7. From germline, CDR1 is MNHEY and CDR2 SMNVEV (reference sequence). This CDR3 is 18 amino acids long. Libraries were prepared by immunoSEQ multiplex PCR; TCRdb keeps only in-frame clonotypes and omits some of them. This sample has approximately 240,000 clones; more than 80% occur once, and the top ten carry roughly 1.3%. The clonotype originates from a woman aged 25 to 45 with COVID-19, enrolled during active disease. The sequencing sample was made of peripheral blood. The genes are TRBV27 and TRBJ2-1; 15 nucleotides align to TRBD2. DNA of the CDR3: TGTGCCAGCACCGTGGGACTAGCGGGGGGATTCTCCTACAATGAGCAGTTCTTC. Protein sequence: CASTVGLAGGFSYNEQFF.